This T cell receptor beta chain emerged from a study of T cells in Graves' hyperthyroidism and ophthalmopathy. The CDR3 covers 14 residues. The V gene's germline CDR1 is KGHSH and CDR2 LQKENI. J was trimmed by 5 bases and V by 5 bases; bases with no gene match: 8. Isolation of PBMCs was performed on around 9.3 ml fresh peripheral blood. From RNA transcripts, TCR beta CDR3 regions were amplified. During a first-round RT-PCR of the TCR CDR3, the HTBI primer set was used. TCRdb processed the multiplex PCR reads anew with MiXCR; each CDR3 protein has one entry. This sample yields around 600,000 distinct CDR3 sequences, of which roughly 16% are seen a single time; more than 3% belongs to the top ten. The sample holds a few counts of this clonotype. Antigen: not known. Regarding the study as a whole: Progression to ophthalmopathy was predicted a median of roughly 6.5 months early.

Sequenced sample: blood. The clonotype comes from a woman in her forties with Graves' ophthalmopathy. The chain recombines TRBV18 with TRBJ1-2; 7 bases fit TRBD1. CDR3 sequence reads: CASSETGSVYGYTF. The CDR3 bases are TGTGCCAGCTCAGAGACAGGGTCCGTGTATGGCTACACCTTC.